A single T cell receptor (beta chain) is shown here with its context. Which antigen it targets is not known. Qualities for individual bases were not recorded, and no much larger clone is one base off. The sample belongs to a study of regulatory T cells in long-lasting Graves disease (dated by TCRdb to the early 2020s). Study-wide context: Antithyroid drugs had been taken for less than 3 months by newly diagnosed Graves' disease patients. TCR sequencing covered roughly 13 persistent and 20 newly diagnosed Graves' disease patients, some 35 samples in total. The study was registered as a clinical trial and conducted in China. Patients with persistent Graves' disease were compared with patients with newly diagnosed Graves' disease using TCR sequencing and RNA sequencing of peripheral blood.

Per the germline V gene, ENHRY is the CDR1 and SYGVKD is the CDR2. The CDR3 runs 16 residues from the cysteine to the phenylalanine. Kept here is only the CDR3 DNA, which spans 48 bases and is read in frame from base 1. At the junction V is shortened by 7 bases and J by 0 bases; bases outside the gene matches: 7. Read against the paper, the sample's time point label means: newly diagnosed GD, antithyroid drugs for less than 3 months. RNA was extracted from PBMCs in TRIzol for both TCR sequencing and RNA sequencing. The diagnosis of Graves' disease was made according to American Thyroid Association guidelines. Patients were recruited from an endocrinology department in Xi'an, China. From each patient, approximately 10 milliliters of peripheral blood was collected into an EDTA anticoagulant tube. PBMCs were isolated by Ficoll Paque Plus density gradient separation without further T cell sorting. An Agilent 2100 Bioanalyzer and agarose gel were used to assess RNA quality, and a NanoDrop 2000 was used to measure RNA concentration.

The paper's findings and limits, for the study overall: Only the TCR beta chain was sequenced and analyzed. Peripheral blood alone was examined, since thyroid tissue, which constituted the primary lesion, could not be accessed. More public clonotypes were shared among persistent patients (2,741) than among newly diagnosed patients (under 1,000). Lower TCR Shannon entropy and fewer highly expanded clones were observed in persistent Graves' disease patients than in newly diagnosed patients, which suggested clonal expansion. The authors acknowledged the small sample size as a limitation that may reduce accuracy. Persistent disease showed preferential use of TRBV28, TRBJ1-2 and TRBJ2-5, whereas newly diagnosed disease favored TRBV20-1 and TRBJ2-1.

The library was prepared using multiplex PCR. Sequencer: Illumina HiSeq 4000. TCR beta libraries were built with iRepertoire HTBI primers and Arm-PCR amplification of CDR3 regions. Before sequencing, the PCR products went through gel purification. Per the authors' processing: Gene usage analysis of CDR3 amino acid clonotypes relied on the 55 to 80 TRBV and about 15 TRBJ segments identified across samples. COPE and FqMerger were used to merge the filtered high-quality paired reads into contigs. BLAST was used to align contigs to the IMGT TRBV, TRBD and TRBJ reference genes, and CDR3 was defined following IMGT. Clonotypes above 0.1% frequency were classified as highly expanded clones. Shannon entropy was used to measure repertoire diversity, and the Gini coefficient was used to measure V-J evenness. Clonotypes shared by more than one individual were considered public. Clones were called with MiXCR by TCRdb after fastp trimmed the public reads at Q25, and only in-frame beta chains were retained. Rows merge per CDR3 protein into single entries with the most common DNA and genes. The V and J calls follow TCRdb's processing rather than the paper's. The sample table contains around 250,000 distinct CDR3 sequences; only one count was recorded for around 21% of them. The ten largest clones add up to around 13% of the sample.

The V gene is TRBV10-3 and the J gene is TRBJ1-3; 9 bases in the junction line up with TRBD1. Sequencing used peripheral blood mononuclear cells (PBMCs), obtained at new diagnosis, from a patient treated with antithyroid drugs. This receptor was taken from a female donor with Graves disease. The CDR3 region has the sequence CAITPGQGDSGNTIYF. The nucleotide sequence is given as TGTGCCATCACTCCGGGACAGGGAGACTCTGGAAACACCATATATTTT.